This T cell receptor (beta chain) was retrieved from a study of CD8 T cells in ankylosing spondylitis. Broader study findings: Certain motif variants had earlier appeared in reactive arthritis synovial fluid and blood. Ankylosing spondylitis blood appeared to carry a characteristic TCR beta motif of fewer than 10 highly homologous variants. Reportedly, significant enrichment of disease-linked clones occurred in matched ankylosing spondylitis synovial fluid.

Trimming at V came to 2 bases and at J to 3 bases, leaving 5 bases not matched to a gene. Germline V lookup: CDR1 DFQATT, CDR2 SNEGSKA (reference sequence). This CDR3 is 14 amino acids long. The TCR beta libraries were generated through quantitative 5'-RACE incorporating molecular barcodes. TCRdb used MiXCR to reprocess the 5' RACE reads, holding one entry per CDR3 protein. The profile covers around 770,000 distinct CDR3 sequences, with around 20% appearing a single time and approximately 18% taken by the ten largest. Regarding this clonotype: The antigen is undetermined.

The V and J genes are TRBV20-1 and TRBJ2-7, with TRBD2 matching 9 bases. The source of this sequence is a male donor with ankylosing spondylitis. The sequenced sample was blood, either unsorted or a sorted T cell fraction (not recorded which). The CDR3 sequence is CSARKTSGNYEQYF. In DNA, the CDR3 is TGCAGTGCTAGAAAGACTAGCGGCAACTACGAGCAGTACTTC.